The present T cell receptor beta chain was sequenced within a study of CD8+CD57+ T cells in acquired aplastic anemia. About the study: DNA recovered from sorted CD4+ and CD8+ cells had a mean of around 3.2 ug. Broader study findings: About 30 was the count of CD8+ CDR3 sequences that patients shared with controls. Between patients and controls, CD8+ Simpson's diversity did not vary significantly.

It was genomic DNA that served as the template for profiling TCR beta VDJ and CDR3. Each CDR3 protein is one row after TCRdb ran MiXCR on the reads. The sample gives some 280,000 distinct CDR3 sequences, around 60% of which show up once; under 8.5% is in the top ten. The V end was cut by 0 bases, the J end by 11 bases, with 19 bases between. The germline gives CDR1 MNHEY, CDR2 SVGAGI. The CDR3 runs 15 residues. This clonotype was counted at least ten times. Its antigen is as yet unknown. This chain connects TRBV6-5 to TRBJ1-1; D might be TRBD1 (6 bases). This sequence was found in a human donor with severe aplastic anemia or a healthy control (not recorded which). The specimen was sorted CD4+, CD8+, or CD8+CD57+ T cells (not recorded which) from PBMCs. The CDR3 DNA is TGTGCCAGCAGTTACTCGATTAGGGGGACGATGGGTGCTTTCTTT. Translation gives CASSYSIRGTMGAFF.